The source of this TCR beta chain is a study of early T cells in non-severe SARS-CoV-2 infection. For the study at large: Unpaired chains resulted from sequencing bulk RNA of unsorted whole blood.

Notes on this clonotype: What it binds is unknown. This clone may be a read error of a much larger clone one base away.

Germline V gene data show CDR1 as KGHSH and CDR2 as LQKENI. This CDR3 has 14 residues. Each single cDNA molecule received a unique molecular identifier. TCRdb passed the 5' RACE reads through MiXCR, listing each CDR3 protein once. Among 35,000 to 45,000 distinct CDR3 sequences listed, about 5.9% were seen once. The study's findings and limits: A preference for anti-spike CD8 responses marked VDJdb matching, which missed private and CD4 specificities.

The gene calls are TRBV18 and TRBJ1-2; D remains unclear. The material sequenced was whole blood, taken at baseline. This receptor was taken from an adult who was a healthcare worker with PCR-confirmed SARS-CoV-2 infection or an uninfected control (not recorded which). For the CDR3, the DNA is TGTGCCAGCTCACTCGGGGAACAAAACTATGGCTGCACCTTC. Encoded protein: CASSLGEQNYGCTF.